The rows below give T cell receptor beta chains drawn from one sample of a study of blood T cell repertoires in COVID-19. TCRdb keeps only in-frame clones here, not all; method: immunoSEQ multiplex PCR. The top ten hold 9.5% to 11% of the sample, which has over 250,000 clones, approximately 85% seen once. The sample was peripheral blood. All receptors come from a woman in her 70s with acute or convalescent COVID-19. Both conserved end residues are part of each CDR3. D genes are given only for firm matches. Size is stated for part of the rows, as once, few or many counts, or as a class when the clone is expanded.

>TRBD1|TRBV3-1/TRBV3-2|.|TRBJ1-6
TGTGCCAGCAGCCAGATAGGACAGGGGGAATCACCCCTCCACTTT
CASSQIGQGESPLHF
>TRBD2|TRBV28|.|TRBJ2-3
TGTGCCAGCAGAGGACTAGCGGGTGCAGATACGCAGTATTTT
CASRGLAGADTQYF
>TRBD1|TRBV19|.|TRBJ1-1
TGTGCCAGTAGTATAGCCCACACAGGGGGGGTTACCCTCTTTGAAGCTTTCTTT
CASSIAHTGGVTLFEAFF
>.|TRBV5-1|once|TRBJ1-2
TGCGCCAGCAGCCCCCAGGGCCGGTTGGGTTATGGCTACACCTTC
CASSPQGRLGYGYTF
>TRBD1|TRBV19|few|TRBJ1-1
TGTGCCAGTAGTCCTCGGACAGGGGCGAACACTGAAGCTTTCTTT
CASSPRTGANTEAFF
>.|TRBV5-1|.|TRBJ2-1
TGCGCCAGCAGCTTGGCCAGATACAATGAGCAGTTCTTC
CASSLARYNEQFF
>TRBD1|TRBV3-1/TRBV3-2|.|TRBJ2-6
TGTGCCAGCAGCTCGACAGGGGCCGGGGCCAACGTCCTGACTTTC
CASSSTGAGANVLTF
>.|TRBV11-2|.|TRBJ2-7
TGTGCCAGCAGCTTAGATCAGCTAGATACCTACGAGCAGTACTTC
CASSLDQLDTYEQYF
>.|TRBV7-8|.|TRBJ1-6
TGTGCCAGCAGCTTAGATCAGGGAACCTCACCCCTCCACTTT
CASSLDQGTSPLHF
>.|TRBV15|.|TRBJ2-1
TGTGCCACCAGCAGAGAGGTACAGGGTTTCAATGAGCAGTTCTTC
CATSREVQGFNEQFF
>.|TRBV4-1|.|TRBJ1-5
TGCGCCAGCAGCCAAGGGGCAGGGCCTTATAGCAATCAGCCCCAGCATTTT
CASSQGAGPYSNQPQHF
>TRBD1|TRBV29-1|few|TRBJ2-3
TGCAGCGTTGAAGATGATGGGACAGTAGATACGCAGTATTTT
CSVEDDGTVDTQYF
>TRBD1|TRBV6-5|.|TRBJ1-1
TGTGCCAGCAGCTCCCGGGACAGGGTCACTGAAGCTTTCTTT
CASSSRDRVTEAFF
>.|TRBV7-3|.|TRBJ1-5
TGTGCCAGCAGCTTAGAGGCGCGAGATCAGCCCCAGCATTTT
CASSLEARDQPQHF
>TRBD1|TRBV20-1|.|TRBJ1-1
TGCAGTGCTAGTGCCCAGACAGGGGACACTGAAGCTTTCTTT
CSASAQTGDTEAFF
>.|TRBV5-1|.|TRBJ2-7
TGCGCCAGCAGACCCGTGGGGGCCCTCTCCTACGAGCAGTACTTC
CASRPVGALSYEQYF